These 30 T cell receptor beta chains were all obtained from the same sample, sequenced in a study of cytomegalovirus exposure and HLA in healthy donors. TCRdb's table, derived via immunoSEQ multiplex PCR, lists solely in-frame clones and lacks some. The sample holds 85,000 to 120,000 clones, approximately 90% seen once. The sequenced sample was PBMCs. These receptors came from a woman aged 18-35 years in good health and CMV-seropositive.

The CDR3 sequence: CATARDRGEQFF. As DNA, the CDR3 is TGTGCCACTGCGAGGGATAGAGGTGAGCAGTTCTTC. The chain combines TRBV11-3 with TRBJ2-1; D might be TRBD2 (5 bases). This CDR3 is 12 amino acids long. Deletions cut 10 bases from V and 9 bases from J, with 16 bases between. Germline CDR1 and CDR2: SGHNT and YENEEA.

The rearrangement links TRBV18 to TRBJ2-7, with TRBD1 identical over 7 bases. In germline, CDR1 is KGHSH, CDR2 LQKENI. This CDR3 contains 15 residues. After removal of 4 bases from V and 0 bases from J, the junction contained 6 bases not matched to a gene. The CDR3 loop reads CASSLGQMSSYEQYV. The CDR3 bases are TGTGCCAGCTCACTGGGACAGATGAGCTCCTACGAGCAGTACGTC.

In this sample, this clone turned up a few times. The V call is TRBV4-3, the J call TRBJ1-6; D is ambiguous. V lost 4 bases, J lost 9 bases, and 16 bases lay in between. Germline assignment: CDR1 LGHNA and CDR2 YSLEER. The CDR3 sequence is 15 residues long. As DNA, the CDR3 is TGCGCCAGCAGCCCCTCGCATCCGGTTGGTTCACCCCTCCACTTT. It specifies CASSPSHPVGSPLHF.

The count of this clone is one. This sequence joins TRBV11-2 and TRBJ1-4; 10 bases are shared with TRBD1. Germline assignment: CDR1 SGHAT and CDR2 FQNNGV. The CDR3 runs 16 residues. V trimming: 4 bases; J trimming: 3 bases; junction bases outside the gene matches: 5. The CDR3 here is CASSWGQGRSNEKLFF. Here the CDR3 DNA reads TGTGCCAGCAGCTGGGGACAGGGGCGGTCTAATGAAAAACTGTTTTTT.

The V and J genes are TRBV9 and TRBJ2-1; TRBD2 aligns across 8 bases. The germline gives CDR1 SGDLS, CDR2 YYNGEE. This CDR3 comprises 17 residues. Trimming at V came to 3 bases and at J to 5 bases, leaving 13 bases not matched to a gene. As DNA, the CDR3 is TGTGCCAGCAGCGACAATCGGGAGGGGCACCTAAACAATGAGCAGTTCTTC. Protein product: CASSDNREGHLNNEQFF. Complete variable domain (other parts from reference TRBV9 and TRBJ2-1): DSGVTQTPKHLITATGQRVTLRCSPRSGDLSVYWYQQSLDQGLQFLIQYYNGEERAKGNILERFSAQQFPDLHSELNLSSLELGDSALYFCASSDNREGHLNNEQFFGPGTRLTVL.

About this clone itself: The CDR3 ends on some other residue instead of the conserved phenylalanine or tryptophan, so this is likely a read error. The limits of the CDR3 on the DNA are not certain, so only TCRdb's listed CDR3 is given. V usage is TRBV5-6 and J usage is TRBJ1-2; TRBD1 is the table's D call and was not checked against the DNA. Germline V gene lookup returns CDR1 SGHDT and CDR2 YYEEEE. The CDR3 extends over 12 residues, inclusive of both ends. CDR3 sequence: CASQLYLQGNLA.

CDR3 protein: CASSRGQMNTEAFF. CDR3 DNA sequence: TGTGCCAGTAGCCGGGGACAGATGAACACTGAAGCTTTCTTT. The chain recombines TRBV19 with TRBJ1-1; 7 bases are a match to TRBD1. This CDR3 comprises 14 residues. CDR1 LNHDA and CDR2 SQIVND come from the germline V gene (reference sequence). Germline trimming cut 6 bases from V and 0 bases from J; bases unmatched to any gene: 4.

The chain uses TRBV29-1 and TRBJ1-1, with no clear D. CDR3 length: 12 residues. Germline V gives CDR1 SQVTM, CDR2 ANQGSEA. Trimming took off 6 bases at V and 0 bases at J, with 8 bases between the two ends. CDR3 sequence (DNA): TGCAGCGTACAGAAGATGAACACTGAAGCTTTCTTT. Protein sequence: CSVQKMNTEAFF.

V gene TRBV5-6 combines with J gene TRBJ1-2; 7 bases agree with TRBD1. CDR1 and CDR2 (germline): SGHDT, YYEEEE. The CDR3 totals 11 residues. V dropped 4 bases and J dropped 8; count of bases not matched to a gene: 2. As DNA, the CDR3 is TGTGCCAGCAGCCAGGGGGTGGGCTACACCTTC. This encodes CASSQGVGYTF.

This chain connects TRBV5-6 to TRBJ1-6; tentative D call: TRBD1 (6 bases). Trimming removed 1 base at V and 7 bases at J, with 18 bases between. CDR1 is SGHDT and CDR2 is YYEEEE in the germline V gene. The CDR3 consists of 17 residues. This CDR3 is CASSLWDIHRKNSPLHF. The CDR3 coding sequence is TGTGCCAGCAGCTTGTGGGACATCCATAGAAAAAATTCACCCCTCCACTTT.

A single count supports this clone. This chain connects TRBV13 to TRBJ1-4, with a possible D match to TRBD1 (5 bases). The CDR3 runs 15 residues. From germline, CDR1 is PRHDT and CDR2 FYEKMQ (reference sequence). Deletions cut 7 bases from V and 8 bases from J, with 20 bases between. CDR3 residues: CASTRNGGLREKLFF. CDR3 bases: TGTGCCAGCACCCGAAACGGGGGACTCAGAGAAAAACTGTTTTTT. The full variable domain, in which reference TRBV13 and TRBJ1-4 provide the parts outside the CDR3, is AAGVIQSPRHLIKEKRETATLKCYPIPRHDTVYWYQQGPGQDPQFLISFYEKMQSDKGSIPDRFSAQQFSDYHSELNMSSLELGDSALYFCASTRNGGLREKLFFGSGTQLSVL.

The gene calls are TRBV4-1 and TRBJ1-2; tentatively, D is TRBD1 (6 bases). Trimming cost V 3 bases and J 2 bases, with 13 bases left between them. In germline, CDR1 is MGHRA, CDR2 YSYEKL. The CDR3 runs to 15 residues. The chain's CDR3 is CASSQGAGSNYGYTF. The CDR3 DNA reads TGCGCCAGCAGCCAGGGGGCAGGTTCCAACTATGGCTACACCTTC.

V and J are TRBV9 and TRBJ2-3, with 16 bases lining up with TRBD2. V lost 0 bases, J lost 2 bases, and 3 bases stayed unmatched. The CDR3 is 18 amino acids. CDR1 and CDR2 from the germline V gene are SGDLS and YYNGEE. CDR3 bases: TGTGCCAGCAGCGTAGGGGGACTAGCGGGGGGGTCCACAGATACGCAGTATTTT. This gives the protein CASSVGGLAGGSTDTQYF.

The J gene is TRBJ1-3, the V gene TRBV6-5; the match to TRBD1 covers 9 bases. The CDR3 contains 15 residues. Germline lookup yields CDR1 MNHEY and CDR2 SVGAGI. The J segment lost 2 bases and the V segment lost 2 bases, leaving 1 base of the junction unmatched. This CDR3 reads CASSYGTGTGNTIYF. The CDR3 bases are TGTGCCAGCAGTTACGGGACAGGGACTGGAAACACCATATATTTT.

The rearrangement uses TRBV5-6 and TRBJ1-5; 9 bases are a match to TRBD1. The length of the CDR3 is 15 residues. CDR1 is SGHDT, CDR2 YYEEEE, per germline. The ends lost 3 bases at V and 5 bases at J; junction bases unmatched: 6. The CDR3 protein is CASSSTGGWDQPQHF. As DNA, the CDR3 is TGTGCCAGCAGCTCCACAGGGGGCTGGGATCAGCCCCAGCATTTT.

V and J are TRBV5-6 and TRBJ2-7; a possible D gene is TRBD1 (6 bases). Between the trimmed V and J ends, which lost 4 bases and 4 bases, there was a span of 24 bases. This CDR3 has 17 residues. Germline CDR1 is SGHDT and CDR2 is YYEEEE. Written as DNA, the CDR3 is TGTGCCAGCAGCCTGGTGGTTCTTCCTTCAGGGGCTTACGAGCAGTACTTC. This gives the protein CASSLVVLPSGAYEQYF.

The chain combines TRBV11-3 with TRBJ2-5; D not certain. Trimming pared 1 base from V and 5 bases from J, leaving 8 bases between. CDR1 SGHNT and CDR2 YENEEA come from the germline V gene. This CDR3 is 13 amino acids long. CDR3 DNA sequence: TGTGCCAGCAGCTTAGGCGAAGTGGAGACCCAGTACTTC. Protein product: CASSLGEVETQYF.

V and J are TRBV19 and TRBJ2-6; D possibly corresponds to TRBD1 (6 bases). Trimming took 4 bases from V and 2 from J, leaving 15 bases between them. The CDR3 spans 17 residues. Germline V gives CDR1 LNHDA, CDR2 SQIVND (reference sequence). In DNA form, the CDR3 reads TGTGCCAGTAGTACCGGCCCACAGGGAACTGGGGCCAACGTCCTGACTTTC. Translation: CASSTGPQGTGANVLTF.

The chain joins TRBV11-2 to TRBJ2-3, with 8 bases matching TRBD1. Germline V gene lookup returns CDR1 SGHAT and CDR2 FQNNGV. Trimming at V came to 3 bases and at J to 2 bases, leaving 4 bases not matched to a gene. The CDR3 has 15 amino acids. This CDR3 is CASSLDRAPTDTQYF. For the CDR3, the DNA is TGTGCCAGCAGCTTGGACAGGGCCCCCACAGATACGCAGTATTTT.

The chain joins TRBV5-1 to TRBJ2-3, with 8 bases fitting TRBD2. Per the germline V gene, CDR1 is SGHRS and CDR2 is YFSETQ. The CDR3 is made up of 14 amino acids. Germline trimming cut 5 bases from V and 4 bases from J; bases unmatched to any gene: 6. The CDR3 DNA sequence: TGCGCCAGCAGGGGCGGGGGGCCCGCAGATACGCAGTATTTT. This encodes CASRGGGPADTQYF.

V is TRBV10-3 and J is TRBJ2-2; D might be TRBD1 (6 bases). Trimming removed 10 bases at V and 4 bases at J, with 13 bases between. This CDR3 region has 13 residues. Germline V lookup: CDR1 ENHRY, CDR2 SYGVKD. In nucleotides, the CDR3 is TGTGCCAATACAGGGACCAGCACCGGGGAGCTGTTTTTT. Protein product: CANTGTSTGELFF.

The gene calls are TRBV5-4 and TRBJ2-6; D not resolved. Trimming took off 0 bases at V and 5 bases at J, with 9 bases between the two ends. The CDR3 has 15 amino acids. In germline, CDR1 is SGHNT, CDR2 YYREEE (reference sequence). In DNA, the CDR3 is TGTGCCAGCAGCTTGGACCAGTCCAGGGCCAACGTCCTGACTTTC. Protein: CASSLDQSRANVLTF.

The rearrangement joins TRBV2 to TRBJ1-2; D is possibly TRBD1 (6 bases). Per germline, CDR1 SNHLY and CDR2 FYNNEI. Trimming pared 7 bases from V and 5 bases from J, leaving 17 bases between. The CDR3 spans 14 residues. This CDR3 reads CASNLGGSAYGYTF. In nucleotides, the CDR3 is TGTGCCAGCAATTTAGGGGGTTCGGCTTATGGCTACACCTTC.

The J gene is TRBJ2-3, the V gene TRBV19; 9 bases align to TRBD1. Trimming at V came to 4 bases and at J to 3 bases, leaving 2 bases not matched to a gene. The CDR3 is 14 amino acids. Germline-derived CDR1 and CDR2 are LNHDA and SQIVND (reference sequence). The CDR3 coding sequence is TGTGCCAGTAGTAGGGGGACAGGGACAGATACGCAGTATTTT. Its translation is CASSRGTGTDTQYF.

The rearrangement uses TRBV4-2 and TRBJ2-4; 12 bases are a match to TRBD2. The CDR3 is made up of 14 amino acids. Trimming removed 5 bases from V and 8 bases from J; junction bases left unmatched: 4. The germline gives CDR1 LGHNA, CDR2 YNFKEQ. The CDR3 nucleotides are TGTGCCAGCAGCAATGGACTAGCGGGGCACATTCAGTACTTC. Translation: CASSNGLAGHIQYF.

This chain joins TRBV27 and TRBJ2-4, with a possible D match to TRBD2 (7 bases). Germline values: CDR1 MNHEY, CDR2 SMNVEV (reference sequence). V was shortened by 2 bases and J by 9 bases, with 14 bases between the two germline ends. The CDR3 contains 14 residues. As DNA, the CDR3 is TGTGCCAGCAGTTTAAATGGGGGCGGGGGCATTCAGTACTTC. Protein product: CASSLNGGGGIQYF.

V is TRBV27 and J is TRBJ1-6, with 9 nucleotides matching TRBD1. Trimming removed 5 bases from V and 7 bases from J; junction bases left unmatched: 6. The CDR3 extends over 15 amino acids. Germline V gene sequence: CDR1 MNHEY, CDR2 SMNVEV (reference sequence). The CDR3 nucleotides read TGTGCCAGCAGTGCGGGACAGGGTAGCAATTCACCCCTCCACTTT. Its protein product is CASSAGQGSNSPLHF.

This chain links TRBV6-5 with TRBJ2-5; D is possibly TRBD1 (6 bases). Germline V gene sequence: CDR1 MNHEY, CDR2 SVGAGI. The CDR3 is 16 amino acids. V gave up 1 base and J gave up 1 base, with 13 bases separating them. CDR3 loop: CASSYFRDTFQETQYF. CDR3 DNA: TGTGCCAGCAGTTACTTCCGGGACACCTTCCAAGAGACCCAGTACTTC.

The gene calls are TRBV7-9 and TRBJ2-7; D may be TRBD1 or TRBD2 (5 bases each). Trimming removed 4 bases from V and 3 bases from J, with 16 bases in between. CDR3 length: 15 amino acids. Looked up from germline, CDR1 is SEHNR and CDR2 is FQNEAQ (reference sequence). This CDR3 reads CASSSTPSGGYEQYV. The CDR3 coding sequence is TGTGCCAGCAGCTCTACACCATCTGGGGGCTACGAGCAGTACGTC.

The chain combines TRBV27 with TRBJ1-1, with D uncertain. Deletions cut 8 bases from V and 0 bases from J, with 7 bases between. Germline V gene lookup returns CDR1 MNHEY and CDR2 SMNVEV (reference sequence). This CDR3 contains 12 residues. This CDR3 reads CASRGLNTEAFF. The CDR3 DNA reads TGTGCCAGCCGTGGGCTGAACACTGAAGCTTTCTTT.